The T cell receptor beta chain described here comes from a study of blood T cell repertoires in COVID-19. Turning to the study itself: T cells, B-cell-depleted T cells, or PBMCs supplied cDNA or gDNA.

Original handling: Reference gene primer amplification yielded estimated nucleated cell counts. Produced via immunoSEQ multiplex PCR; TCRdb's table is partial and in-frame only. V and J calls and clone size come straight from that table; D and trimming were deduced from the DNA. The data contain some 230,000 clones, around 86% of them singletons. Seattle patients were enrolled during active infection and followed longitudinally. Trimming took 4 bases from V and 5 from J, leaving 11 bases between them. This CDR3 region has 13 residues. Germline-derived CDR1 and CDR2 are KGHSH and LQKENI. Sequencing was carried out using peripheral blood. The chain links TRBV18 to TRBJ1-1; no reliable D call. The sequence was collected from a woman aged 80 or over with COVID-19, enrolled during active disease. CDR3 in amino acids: CASSRTDQTEAFF. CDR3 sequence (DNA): TGTGCCAGCTCACGCACAGACCAGACTGAAGCTTTCTTT.